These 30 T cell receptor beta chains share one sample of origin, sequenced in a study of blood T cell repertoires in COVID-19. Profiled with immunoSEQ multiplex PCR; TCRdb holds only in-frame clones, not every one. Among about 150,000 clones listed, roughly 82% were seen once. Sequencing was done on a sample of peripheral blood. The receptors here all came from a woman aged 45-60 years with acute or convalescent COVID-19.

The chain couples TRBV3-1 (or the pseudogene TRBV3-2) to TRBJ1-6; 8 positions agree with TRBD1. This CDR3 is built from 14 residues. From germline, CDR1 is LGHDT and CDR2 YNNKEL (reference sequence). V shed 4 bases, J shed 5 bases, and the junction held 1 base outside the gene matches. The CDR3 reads CASSRTGNNSPLHF. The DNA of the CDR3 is TGTGCCAGCAGCCGGACAGGGAATAATTCACCCCTCCACTTT.

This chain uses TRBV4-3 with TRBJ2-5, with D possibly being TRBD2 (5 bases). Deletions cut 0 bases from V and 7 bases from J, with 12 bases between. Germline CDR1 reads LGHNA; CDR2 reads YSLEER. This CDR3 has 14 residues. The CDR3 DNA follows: TGCGCCAGCAGCCAAGAAGCTAGCTTGGGGACCCAGTACTTC. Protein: CASSQEASLGTQYF.

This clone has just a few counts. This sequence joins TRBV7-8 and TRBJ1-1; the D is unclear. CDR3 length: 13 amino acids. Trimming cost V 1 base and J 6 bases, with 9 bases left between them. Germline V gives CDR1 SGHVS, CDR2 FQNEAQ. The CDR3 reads CASSLGEKSEAFF. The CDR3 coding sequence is TGTGCCAGCAGCTTAGGGGAGAAGTCTGAAGCTTTCTTT.

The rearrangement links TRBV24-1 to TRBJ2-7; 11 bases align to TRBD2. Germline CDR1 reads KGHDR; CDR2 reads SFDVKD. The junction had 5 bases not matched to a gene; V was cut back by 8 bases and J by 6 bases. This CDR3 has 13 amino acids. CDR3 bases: TGTGCCACCATGGGACTAGCGGCGGGCGAGCAGTACTTC. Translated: CATMGLAAGEQYF.

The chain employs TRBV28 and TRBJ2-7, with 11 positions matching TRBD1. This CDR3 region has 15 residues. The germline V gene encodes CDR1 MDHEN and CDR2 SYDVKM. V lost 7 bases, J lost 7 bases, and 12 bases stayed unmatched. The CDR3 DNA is TGTGCCAGCAAACGAAAGGGACAGGGGGTCAATGAGCAGTACTTC. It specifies CASKRKGQGVNEQYF.

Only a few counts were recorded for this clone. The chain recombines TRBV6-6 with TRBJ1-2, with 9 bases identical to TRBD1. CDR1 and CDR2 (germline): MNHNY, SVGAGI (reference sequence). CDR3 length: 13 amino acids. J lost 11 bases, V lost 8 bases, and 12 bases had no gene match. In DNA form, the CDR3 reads TGTGCCAGCCAACCAACAGGGGGCAATCTGTACACCTTC. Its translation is CASQPTGGNLYTF.

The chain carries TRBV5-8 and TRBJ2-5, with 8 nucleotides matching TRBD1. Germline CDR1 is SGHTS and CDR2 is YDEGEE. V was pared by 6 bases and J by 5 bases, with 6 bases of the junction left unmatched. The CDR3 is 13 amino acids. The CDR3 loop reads CASNIRTGETQYF. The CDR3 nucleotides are TGTGCCAGCAACATTCGGACAGGGGAGACCCAGTACTTC.

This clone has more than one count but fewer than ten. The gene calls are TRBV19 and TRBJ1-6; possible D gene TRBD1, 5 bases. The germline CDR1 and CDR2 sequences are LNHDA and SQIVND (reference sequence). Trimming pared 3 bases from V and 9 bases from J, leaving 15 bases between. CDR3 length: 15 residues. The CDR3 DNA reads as TGTGCCAGTAGTATCGCCCAGGGAGGGACTTCACCCCTCCACTTT. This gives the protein CASSIAQGGTSPLHF.

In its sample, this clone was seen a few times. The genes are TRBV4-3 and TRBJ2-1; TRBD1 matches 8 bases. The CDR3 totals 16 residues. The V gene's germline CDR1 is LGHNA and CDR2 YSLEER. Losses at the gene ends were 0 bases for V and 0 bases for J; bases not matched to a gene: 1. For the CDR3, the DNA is TGCGCCAGCAGCCAAGAACAGGGGGGCTCCTACAATGAGCAGTTCTTC. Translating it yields CASSQEQGGSYNEQFF.

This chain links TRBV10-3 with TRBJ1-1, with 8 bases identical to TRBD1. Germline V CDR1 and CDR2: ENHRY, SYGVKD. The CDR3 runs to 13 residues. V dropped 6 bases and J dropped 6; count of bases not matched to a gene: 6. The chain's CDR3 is CAIRTGVNAEAFF. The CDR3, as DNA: TGTGCCATCAGGACAGGGGTTAATGCTGAAGCTTTCTTT.

Here the CDR3 reads CAWSVFGGAGEQYF. The CDR3 coding sequence is TGTGCCTGGAGTGTTTTTGGGGGAGCGGGTGAGCAGTACTTC. The rearrangement uses TRBV30 and TRBJ2-7; D possibly corresponds to TRBD2 (6 bases). This CDR3 has 14 amino acids. V was pared by 0 bases and J by 7 bases, with 16 bases between. CDR1 and CDR2 from the germline V gene are GTSNPN and SVGIG (reference sequence).

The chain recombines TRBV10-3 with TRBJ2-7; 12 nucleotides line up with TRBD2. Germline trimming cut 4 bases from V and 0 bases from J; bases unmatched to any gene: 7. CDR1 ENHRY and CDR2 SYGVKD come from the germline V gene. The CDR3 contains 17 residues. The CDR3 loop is CAISGEGTSGFSYEQYF. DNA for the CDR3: TGTGCCATCAGTGGGGAGGGGACTAGCGGGTTCTCCTACGAGCAGTACTTC.

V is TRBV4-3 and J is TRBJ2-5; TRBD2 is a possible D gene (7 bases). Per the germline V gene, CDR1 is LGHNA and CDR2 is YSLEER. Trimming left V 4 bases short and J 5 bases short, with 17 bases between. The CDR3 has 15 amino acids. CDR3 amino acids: CASSPGTGRDETQYF. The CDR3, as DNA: TGCGCCAGCAGCCCCGGAACAGGGAGGGACGAGACCCAGTACTTC.

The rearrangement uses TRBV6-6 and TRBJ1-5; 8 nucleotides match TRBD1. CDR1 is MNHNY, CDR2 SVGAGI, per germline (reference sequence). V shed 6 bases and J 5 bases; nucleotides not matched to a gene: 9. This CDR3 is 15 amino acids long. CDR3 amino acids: CASSFGTGDYQPQHF. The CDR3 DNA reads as TGTGCCAGCAGCTTCGGGACAGGCGACTATCAGCCCCAGCATTTT.

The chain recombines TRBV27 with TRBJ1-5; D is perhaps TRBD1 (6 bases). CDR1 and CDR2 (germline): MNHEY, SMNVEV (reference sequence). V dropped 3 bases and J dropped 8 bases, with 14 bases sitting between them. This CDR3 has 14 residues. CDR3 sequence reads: CASSLGGGEEPQHF. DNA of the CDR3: TGTGCCAGCAGTTTGGGAGGGGGGGAGGAGCCCCAGCATTTT.

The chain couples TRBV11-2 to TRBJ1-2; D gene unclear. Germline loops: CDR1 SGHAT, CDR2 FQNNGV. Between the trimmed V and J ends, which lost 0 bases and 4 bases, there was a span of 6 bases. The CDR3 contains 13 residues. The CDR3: CASSLEAGYGYTF. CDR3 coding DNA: TGTGCCAGCAGCTTAGAGGCAGGCTATGGCTACACCTTC.

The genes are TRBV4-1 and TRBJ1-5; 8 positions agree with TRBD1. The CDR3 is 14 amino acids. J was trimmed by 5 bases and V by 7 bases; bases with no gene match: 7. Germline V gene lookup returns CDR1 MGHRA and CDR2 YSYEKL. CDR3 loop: CASNPDRADQPQHF. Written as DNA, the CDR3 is TGCGCCAGCAACCCGGACAGGGCGGATCAGCCCCAGCATTTT.

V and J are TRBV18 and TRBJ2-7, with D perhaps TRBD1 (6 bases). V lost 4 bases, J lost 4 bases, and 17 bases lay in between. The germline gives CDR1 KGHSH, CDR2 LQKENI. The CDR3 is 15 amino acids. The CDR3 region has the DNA TGTGCCAGCTCACTGGGGGCGATCACCTTATACGAGCAGTACTTC. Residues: CASSLGAITLYEQYF.

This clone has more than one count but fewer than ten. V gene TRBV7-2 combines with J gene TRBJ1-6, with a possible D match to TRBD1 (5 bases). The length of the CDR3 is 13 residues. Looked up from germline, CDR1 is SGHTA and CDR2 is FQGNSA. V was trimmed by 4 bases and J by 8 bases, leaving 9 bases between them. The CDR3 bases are TGTGCCAGCAGCTCCGACAGCTATTCACCCCTCCACTTT. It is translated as CASSSDSYSPLHF.

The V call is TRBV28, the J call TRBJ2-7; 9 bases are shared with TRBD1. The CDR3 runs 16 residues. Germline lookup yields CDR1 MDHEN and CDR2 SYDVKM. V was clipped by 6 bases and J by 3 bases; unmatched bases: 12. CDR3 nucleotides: TGTGCCAGCAGCCCCCTCGGGACAGGGCTCCTCTACGAGCAGTACTTC. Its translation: CASSPLGTGLLYEQYF.

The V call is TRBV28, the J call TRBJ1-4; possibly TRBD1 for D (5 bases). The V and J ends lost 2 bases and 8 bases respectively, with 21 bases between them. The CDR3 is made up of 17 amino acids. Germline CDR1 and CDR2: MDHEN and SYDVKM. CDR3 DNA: TGTGCCAGCAGTTTAGTAGGGGTGGGCATCGGTGGGGAAAAACTGTTTTTT. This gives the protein CASSLVGVGIGGEKLFF.

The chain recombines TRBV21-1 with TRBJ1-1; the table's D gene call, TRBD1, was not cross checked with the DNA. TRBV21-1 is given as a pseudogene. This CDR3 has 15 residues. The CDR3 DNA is TGTGCCAGCAGACCTCGGACAGCCGATATAAGAATGGGCGAATTT. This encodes CASRPRTADIRMGEF.

CDR3 coding DNA: TGTGCCAGCAGTAAAGGACCAGGGGGGAATGAGCAGTTCTTC. This sequence encodes CASSKGPGGNEQFF. The V gene is TRBV7-2, the J gene TRBJ2-1; possible D gene TRBD1, 7 bases. The germline gives CDR1 SGHTA, CDR2 FQGNSA. CDR3 length: 14 residues. The V end lost 6 bases, the J end lost 7 bases, and 16 bases lay between the germline ends.

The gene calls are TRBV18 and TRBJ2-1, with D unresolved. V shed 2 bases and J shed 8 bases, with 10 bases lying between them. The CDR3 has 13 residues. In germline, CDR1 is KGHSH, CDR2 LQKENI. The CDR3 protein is CASSPVQLDEQFF. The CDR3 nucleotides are TGTGCCAGCTCACCAGTACAGCTGGATGAGCAGTTCTTC. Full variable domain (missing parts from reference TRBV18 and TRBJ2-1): NAGVMQNPRHLVRRRGQEARLRCSPMKGHSHVYWYRQLPEEGLKFMVYLQKENIIDESGMPKERFSAEFPKEGPSILRIQQVVRGDSAAYFCASSPVQLDEQFFGPGTRLTVL.

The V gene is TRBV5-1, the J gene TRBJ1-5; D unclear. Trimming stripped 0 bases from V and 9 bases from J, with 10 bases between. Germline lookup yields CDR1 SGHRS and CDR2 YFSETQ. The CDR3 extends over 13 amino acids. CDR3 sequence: CASSLAIESPQHF. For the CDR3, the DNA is TGCGCCAGCAGCTTGGCCATCGAGTCGCCCCAGCATTTT.

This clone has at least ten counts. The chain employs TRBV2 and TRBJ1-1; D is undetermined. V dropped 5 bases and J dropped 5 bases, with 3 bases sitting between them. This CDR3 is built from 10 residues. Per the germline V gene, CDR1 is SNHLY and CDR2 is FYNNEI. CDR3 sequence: CASSLTEAFF. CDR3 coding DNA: TGTGCCAGCAGTTTAACTGAAGCTTTCTTT.

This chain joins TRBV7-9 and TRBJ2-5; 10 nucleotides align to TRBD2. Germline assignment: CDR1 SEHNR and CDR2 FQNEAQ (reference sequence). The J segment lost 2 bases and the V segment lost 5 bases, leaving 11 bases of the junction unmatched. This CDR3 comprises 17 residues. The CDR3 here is CASSGRSGRGPQETQYF. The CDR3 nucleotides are TGTGCCAGCAGCGGCAGAAGCGGGAGGGGGCCTCAAGAGACCCAGTACTTC.

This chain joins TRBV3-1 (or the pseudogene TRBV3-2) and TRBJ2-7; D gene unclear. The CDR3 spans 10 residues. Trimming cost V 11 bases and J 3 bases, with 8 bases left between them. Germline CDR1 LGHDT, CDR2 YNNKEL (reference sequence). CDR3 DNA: TGTGCCCCGGGTCGCTACGAGCAGTACTTC. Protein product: CAPGRYEQYF.

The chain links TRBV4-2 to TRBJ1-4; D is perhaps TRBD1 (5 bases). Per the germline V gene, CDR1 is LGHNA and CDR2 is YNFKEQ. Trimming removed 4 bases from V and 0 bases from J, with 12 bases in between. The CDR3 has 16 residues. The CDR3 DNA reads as TGTGCCAGCAGCCCCTTCGGGGGTGCAACTAATGAAAAACTGTTTTTT. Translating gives CASSPFGGATNEKLFF.

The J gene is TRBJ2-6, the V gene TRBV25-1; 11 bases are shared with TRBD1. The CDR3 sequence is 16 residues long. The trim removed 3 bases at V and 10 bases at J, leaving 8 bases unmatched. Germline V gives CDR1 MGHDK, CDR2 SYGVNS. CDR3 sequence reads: CASSEAGTGGINVLTF. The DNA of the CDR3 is TGTGCCAGCAGTGAGGCAGGGACAGGGGGTATAAACGTCCTGACTTTC.